These T cell receptor beta chains were read from a single sample in a study of blood T cell repertoires in COVID-19. Generated by immunoSEQ multiplex PCR, the TCRdb table keeps only in-frame clones and is missing some. Found here are approximately 170,000 clones, 70% to 90% of them singletons; the top ten hold 6.9%. Specimen: peripheral blood. The receptors stem from a man older than 75 with COVID-19, enrolled during active disease. CDR3s include the opening cysteine and the closing phenylalanine or tryptophan. The D gene is left open where the match is weak. Rows may omit the clone size; those that give it use once, few, many or a size class.

d_call: .
v_call: TRBV19
j_call: TRBJ1-6
clone_size: .
cdr3_aa: CASTRTAGNSPLHF
cdr3_nt: TGTGCCAGTACCCGGACAGCCGGTAATTCACCCCTCCACTTT

d_call: .
v_call: TRBV7-3
j_call: TRBJ2-2
clone_size: .
cdr3_aa: CASSLTWGAGTGELFF
cdr3_nt: TGTGCCAGCAGCTTAACGTGGGGCGCCGGCACCGGGGAGCTGTTTTTT

d_call: TRBD1
v_call: TRBV29-1
j_call: TRBJ2-7
clone_size: .
cdr3_aa: CSVILGQGSYEQYF
cdr3_nt: TGCAGCGTTATATTGGGACAGGGTTCCTACGAGCAGTACTTC

d_call: TRBD1
v_call: TRBV5-6
j_call: TRBJ1-2
clone_size: .
cdr3_aa: CASSSTGTVIYGYTF
cdr3_nt: TGTGCCAGCAGCTCAACAGGGACAGTTATCTATGGCTACACCTTC

d_call: TRBD1
v_call: TRBV5-8
j_call: TRBJ2-2
clone_size: .
cdr3_aa: CASSLQGAVNTGELFF
cdr3_nt: TGTGCCAGCAGCTTGCAGGGGGCCGTGAACACCGGGGAGCTGTTTTTT

d_call: .
v_call: TRBV5-1
j_call: TRBJ1-1
clone_size: .
cdr3_aa: CASSLQGGNTEAFF
cdr3_nt: TGCGCCAGCAGCCTACAGGGTGGGAACACTGAAGCTTTCTTT

d_call: TRBD1
v_call: TRBV18
j_call: TRBJ1-3
clone_size: .
cdr3_aa: CASSPVPTGGTSGNTIYF
cdr3_nt: TGTGCCAGCTCACCCGTACCGACAGGGGGAACCTCTGGAAACACCATATATTTT

d_call: .
v_call: TRBV11-3
j_call: TRBJ2-2
clone_size: .
cdr3_aa: CASSLDGNTGELFF
cdr3_nt: TGTGCCAGCAGCTTAGACGGGAACACCGGGGAGCTGTTTTTT

d_call: .
v_call: TRBV6-5
j_call: TRBJ2-2
clone_size: .
cdr3_aa: CATNRFLTGELFF
cdr3_nt: TGTGCCACTAATCGGTTTCTCACCGGGGAGCTGTTTTTT

d_call: .
v_call: TRBV28
j_call: TRBJ1-6
clone_size: once
cdr3_aa: CASSFPGVLNSPLHF
cdr3_nt: TGTGCCAGCAGTTTCCCAGGGGTCCTTAATTCACCCCTCCACTTT

d_call: .
v_call: TRBV6-2/TRBV6-3
j_call: TRBJ1-1
clone_size: .
cdr3_aa: CASRFTGRISEAFF
cdr3_nt: TGTGCCAGCCGTTTTACGGGTCGGATTTCCGAAGCTTTCTTT

d_call: TRBD1
v_call: TRBV6-5
j_call: TRBJ2-2
clone_size: .
cdr3_aa: CASSYSKTGDTGELFF
cdr3_nt: TGTGCCAGCAGTTACTCGAAGACAGGGGATACCGGGGAGCTGTTTTTT

d_call: .
v_call: TRBV4-1
j_call: TRBJ2-5
clone_size: once
cdr3_aa: CASSQAGLQETQYF
cdr3_nt: TGCGCCAGCAGCCAGGCGGGACTTCAAGAGACCCAGTACTTC

d_call: TRBD2
v_call: TRBV5-1
j_call: TRBJ2-3
clone_size: .
cdr3_aa: CASSRSTSATDTQYF
cdr3_nt: TGCGCCAGCAGCCGATCAACTAGCGCCACAGATACGCAGTATTTT

d_call: TRBD1
v_call: TRBV6-2/TRBV6-3
j_call: TRBJ1-3
clone_size: .
cdr3_aa: CASSSDRASGNTIYF
cdr3_nt: TGTGCCAGCAGTTCAGACAGGGCCTCTGGAAACACCATATATTTT

d_call: TRBD1
v_call: TRBV3-1/TRBV3-2
j_call: TRBJ2-7
clone_size: .
cdr3_aa: CASSLSDRVGEQYF
cdr3_nt: TGTGCCAGCAGCCTTTCTGACAGGGTGGGCGAGCAGTACTTC

d_call: .
v_call: TRBV7-9
j_call: TRBJ1-2
clone_size: .
cdr3_aa: CASIPAVPPRDGYTF
cdr3_nt: TGTGCCAGCATTCCAGCGGTACCCCCGAGGGATGGCTACACCTTC

d_call: TRBD2
v_call: TRBV7-2
j_call: TRBJ2-3
clone_size: .
cdr3_aa: CASSFRGGSTDTQYF
cdr3_nt: TGTGCCAGCAGCTTTCGCGGGGGAAGCACAGATACGCAGTATTTT

d_call: TRBD1
v_call: TRBV7-9
j_call: TRBJ1-1
clone_size: once
cdr3_aa: CASSSRDRGKAMNTEAFF
cdr3_nt: TGTGCCAGCAGCTCTAGAGACAGGGGGAAAGCGATGAACACTGAAGCTTTCTTT

d_call: TRBD2
v_call: TRBV7-2
j_call: TRBJ2-1
clone_size: .
cdr3_aa: CASSSRSTSGGNNEQFF
cdr3_nt: TGTGCCAGCAGCTCCCGTTCGACTAGCGGGGGAAACAATGAGCAGTTCTTC

d_call: .
v_call: TRBV7-9
j_call: TRBJ1-4
clone_size: .
cdr3_aa: CASSLLASKNEKLFF
cdr3_nt: TGTGCCAGCAGCTTACTGGCTTCAAAGAATGAAAAACTGTTTTTT

d_call: .
v_call: TRBV9
j_call: TRBJ1-3
clone_size: few
cdr3_aa: CASSEEITGGNTIYF
cdr3_nt: TGTGCCAGCAGCGAAGAGATTACGGGAGGAAACACCATATATTTT

d_call: .
v_call: TRBV7-9
j_call: TRBJ1-4
clone_size: .
cdr3_aa: CASSPLNTNEKLFF
cdr3_nt: TGTGCCAGCAGCCCACTGAATACTAATGAAAAACTGTTTTTT

d_call: .
v_call: TRBV19
j_call: TRBJ2-6
clone_size: .
cdr3_aa: CASSIDRVSGANVLTF
cdr3_nt: TGTGCCAGTAGTATAGACAGGGTCTCTGGGGCCAACGTCCTGACTTTC